The 9 T cell receptor beta chains below were found in one sample sequenced in a study of cytomegalovirus exposure and HLA in healthy donors. TCRdb's copy holds only in-frame clones and misses some; the assay was immunoSEQ multiplex PCR. The table shows about 160,000 clones, with approximately 90% occurring only once. Input material: PBMCs. These receptors all stem from a man younger than 35 in good health and CMV-seronegative.

The CDR3 DNA is TGCGCCAGCAGTGACGCGGGAACTAGCACAGATACGCAGTATTTT. Amino acids: CASSDAGTSTDTQYF. V gene TRBV10-1 combines with J gene TRBJ2-3; a weak D match, TRBD2 (6 bases). Between the trimmed V and J ends, which lost 3 bases and 0 bases, there was a span of 10 bases. This CDR3 region has 15 residues. Germline CDR1 reads WNHNN; CDR2 reads SYGVQD (reference sequence).

The genes are TRBV19 and TRBJ2-7; TRBD2 is a possible D gene (5 bases). Trimming left V 3 bases short and J 3 bases short, with 15 bases between. CDR3 length: 15 residues. Germline CDR1 reads LNHDA; CDR2 reads SQIVND (reference sequence). CDR3 DNA: TGTGCCAGTAGTATCCGCCATGAGGGCGGCTACGAGCAGTACGTC. Encoded protein: CASSIRHEGGYEQYV.

The chain carries TRBV10-1 and TRBJ2-7; no clear D gene. The ends were cut back, 9 bases at V and 3 bases at J, with 21 bases in the middle. This CDR3 region has 15 residues. The germline V gene has CDR1 WNHNN and CDR2 SYGVQD (reference sequence). DNA for the CDR3: TGCGCCAGGTCTCGATATGCTTCCGCGAACTACGAGCAGTACTTC. Its protein product is CARSRYASANYEQYF.

The V call is TRBV6-1, the J call TRBJ1-4; 7 positions agree with TRBD1. The CDR3 covers 18 residues. V gave up 4 bases and J gave up 3 bases; unmatched junction bases: 14. Per the germline V gene, CDR1 is MNHNS and CDR2 is SASEGT. The CDR3 reads CASSGITPGQQANEKLFF. The CDR3 DNA reads as TGTGCCAGCAGTGGCATAACCCCGGGACAGCAAGCTAATGAAAAACTGTTTTTT.

This clone appeared a few times. The V gene is TRBV5-8, the J gene TRBJ1-5; the D gene is possibly TRBD1 (6 bases). Germline V gene data show CDR1 as SGHTS and CDR2 as YDEGEE. The CDR3 sequence is 13 residues long. V shed 1 base and J shed 9 bases, with 11 bases lying between them. The CDR3 here is CASSLYRERPQHF. The CDR3 DNA sequence: TGTGCCAGCAGCTTGTACAGGGAGAGGCCCCAGCATTTT.

This rearrangement joins TRBV6-6 to TRBJ1-3; D is uncertain. Germline V CDR1 and CDR2: MNHNY, SVGAGI (reference sequence). The V gene lost 4 bases and the J gene lost 2 bases, with 12 bases spanning the gap. This CDR3 spans 15 amino acids. The DNA for the CDR3 is TGTGCCAGCAGTTCGAGGTTGGCCACTGGAAACACCATATATTTT. Translated, it gives CASSSRLATGNTIYF.

This sequence joins TRBV7-2 and TRBJ2-7; 8 bases match TRBD1. The germline CDR1 and CDR2 sequences are SGHTA and FQGNSA. There are 16 residues in the CDR3. The V gene end was trimmed by 0 bases and the J gene end by 5 bases; junction bases not matched to a gene: 9. The chain's CDR3 is CASSLAGRRQGNEQYF. The CDR3 DNA reads as TGTGCCAGCAGCTTAGCCGGAAGGAGACAGGGGAACGAGCAGTACTTC. The whole variable domain, remainder taken from reference TRBV7-2 and TRBJ2-7, is GAGVSQSPSNKVTEKGKDVELRCDPISGHTALYWYRQSLGQGLEFLIYFQGNSAPDKSGLPSDRFSAERTGGSVSTLTIQRTQQEDSAVYLCASSLAGRRQGNEQYFGPGTRLTVT.

The J gene is TRBJ1-2, the V gene TRBV4-1; TRBD1 matches 9 bases. This CDR3 region has 15 residues. CDR1 MGHRA and CDR2 YSYEKL come from the germline V gene. V lost 1 base and J lost 2; bases outside the gene matches: 2. CDR3 protein: CASSQVTGGNYGYTF. The CDR3 nucleotides read TGCGCCAGCAGCCAAGTAACAGGGGGCAACTATGGCTACACCTTC.

The genes are TRBV27 and TRBJ2-1; D is undetermined. The CDR3 extends over 13 amino acids. With 6 bases removed from V and 0 bases from J, the gap between germline ends came to 6 bases. Germline loops: CDR1 MNHEY, CDR2 SMNVEV (reference sequence). CDR3 bases: TGTGCCAGCAGGGAGAGCTCCTACAATGAGCAGTTCTTC. Translating gives CASRESSYNEQFF.